This TCR beta chain was observed in a study of control samples from healthy donors and cancer patients. TCRdb's copy holds only in-frame clones and misses some; the assay was immunoSEQ multiplex PCR. Of 110,000 to 150,000 clones in the sample, about 90% are singletons; the top ten hold 5.5% to 9%. The CDR3 spans 15 residues. J lost 5 bases, V lost 5 bases, and 7 bases had no gene match. Germline CDR1 is LNHDA and CDR2 is SQIVND (reference sequence). Sequencing was performed on blood. This sequence was found in a man aged 18 to 35 in good health. V usage is TRBV19 and J usage is TRBJ1-1; TRBD1 matches 11 bases. The CDR3 DNA sequence: TGTGCCAGTAGTCTCGGACAGGGGGCATGGACTGAAGCTTTCTTT. Protein: CASSLGQGAWTEAFF.